This T cell receptor beta chain was captured in a study of T cell responses to AZD1222 COVID-19 vaccine. As for the study in general: Analyses pooled second doses at about 4 or about 12 weeks.

Libraries were prepared by immunoSEQ multiplex PCR; TCRdb keeps only in-frame clonotypes and omits some of them. This sample has fewer than 130,000 clones, with 88% found just once. V was trimmed by 4 bases and J by 1 base, leaving 14 bases between them. Germline-derived CDR1 and CDR2 are MNHNS and SASEGT. CDR3 size: 15 residues. The sample consisted of peripheral blood, taken on day 0 of AZD1222 vaccination. V gene TRBV6-1 combines with J gene TRBJ2-7, with D perhaps matching TRBD1 (5 bases). This clonotype originated in an adult in good health. CDR3 residues: CASSGAGFRSYEQYF. CDR3 DNA: TGTGCCAGCAGTGGAGCAGGGTTCCGTTCCTACGAGCAGTACTTC.